Shown below are 30 T cell receptor beta chains from a single sample sequenced in a study of T-cell memory formation after mild COVID-19. One entry per CDR3 protein, called by TCRdb with MiXCR from the 5' RACE reads. The sample includes around 250,000 distinct CDR3 sequences, about 16% of them seen just once. The sample was PBMCs or a T cell subset sorted from them (not recorded which). The receptors shown here come from a man aged 18-30 years who had mild COVID-19 (a few samples of this study predate the infection). Cell type and time point are not known.

This clonotype was seen a handful of times. The genes are TRBV7-6 and TRBJ2-1; 7 bases match TRBD1. The CDR3 is 14 amino acids. V lost 11 bases to trimming and J lost 2 bases; unmatched junction nucleotides: 9. Looked up from germline, CDR1 is SGHVS and CDR2 is FNYEAQ. The CDR3 spells CAGSRGPAYNEQFF. CDR3 sequence (DNA): TGTGCCGGGTCTAGGGGGCCAGCCTACAATGAGCAGTTCTTC.

The J gene is TRBJ1-1, the V gene TRBV7-8; no clear D. Trimming took 5 bases from V and 6 from J, leaving 13 bases between them. CDR3 length: 13 amino acids. CDR1 is SGHVS, CDR2 FQNEAQ, per germline. CDR3 bases: TGTGCCAGCAGCAACTGGGGTCGCGCTGAAGCTTTCTTT. This translates into CASSNWGRAEAFF.

V gene TRBV6-5 combines with J gene TRBJ1-1, with a possible D match to TRBD1 (5 bases). The CDR3 totals 16 residues. In germline, CDR1 is MNHEY, CDR2 SVGAGI. V lost 0 bases and J lost 12, with 23 bases in between. CDR3 region: CASSYSLGIREPVPFF. In nucleotides, the CDR3 is TGTGCCAGCAGTTACTCCCTGGGTATCAGGGAACCGGTGCCTTTCTTT.

Only a few counts were recorded for this clonotype. The chain is built from TRBV28 and TRBJ2-7; TRBD1 might be the D (6 bases). V was shortened by 8 bases and J by 1 base, with 9 bases between the two germline ends. Germline V gives CDR1 MDHEN, CDR2 SYDVKM. This CDR3 region has 12 residues. DNA for the CDR3: TGTGCCAGCGGAACAGGGTCCTACGAGCAGTACGTC. Its translation: CASGTGSYEQYV.

Many counts were recorded for this clonotype. This sequence joins TRBV15 and TRBJ2-2, with 9 nucleotides matching TRBD2. The junction had 14 bases not matched to a gene; V was cut back by 0 bases and J by 0 bases. The germline gives CDR1 LNHNV, CDR2 YYDKDF (reference sequence). The CDR3 contains 21 residues. CDR3 sequence (DNA): TGTGCCACCAGCAGAGATTTTGGGGGTAGCGGGGGACCCGCGAACACCGGGGAGCTGTTTTTT. This sequence encodes CATSRDFGGSGGPANTGELFF.

This clonotype was observed many times. The rearrangement joins TRBV4-1 to TRBJ2-2; possibly TRBD1 for D (5 bases). Germline CDR1 and CDR2: MGHRA and YSYEKL. The CDR3 consists of 16 residues. Trimming left V 2 bases short and J 3 bases short, with 13 bases between. CDR3 bases: TGCGCCAGCAGCCAAACCCCTGGGGCGTACACCGGGGAGCTGTTTTTT. It specifies CASSQTPGAYTGELFF.

In its sample, this clonotype was seen a few times. This chain links TRBV20-1 with TRBJ1-1, with 8 nucleotides matching TRBD1. V shed 6 bases, J shed 5 bases, and the junction held 8 bases outside the gene matches. The CDR3 loop spans 13 amino acids. Germline V gene data show CDR1 as DFQATT and CDR2 as SNEGSKA (reference sequence). In nucleotides, the CDR3 is TGCAGTGCCTTGCCAGGGGGCCGGACTGAAGCTTTCTTT. It translates to CSALPGGRTEAFF.

V and J are TRBV27 and TRBJ2-7, with a possible D match to TRBD1 (7 bases). The CDR3 extends over 13 amino acids. V lost 11 bases, J lost 4 bases, and 18 bases lay in between. Per germline, CDR1 MNHEY and CDR2 SMNVEV (reference sequence). The CDR3 spells CAAAPRGAYEQYF. The CDR3 DNA is TGTGCCGCCGCGCCCAGGGGGGCGTACGAGCAGTACTTC.

This clonotype came up a few times. The chain carries TRBV4-1 and TRBJ1-3; D is perhaps TRBD1 (6 bases). Looked up from germline, CDR1 is MGHRA and CDR2 is YSYEKL. V gave up 7 bases and J gave up 2 bases, with 15 bases separating them. The CDR3 spans 15 residues. The chain's CDR3 is CASKDRPRTGNTIYF. In DNA, the CDR3 is TGCGCCAGCAAAGACAGGCCCCGGACTGGAAACACCATATATTTT.

This rearrangement joins TRBV12-3 or TRBV12-4 to TRBJ2-7, with D unclear. V was cut by 4 bases and J by 6 bases, with 10 bases left in between. The length of the CDR3 is 12 residues. In DNA, the CDR3 is TGTGCCAGCAGTTCCGGATTCGGCGAGCAGTACGTC. This sequence encodes CASSSGFGEQYV.

At least ten counts were recorded for this clonotype. The rearrangement joins TRBV15 to TRBJ2-2; perhaps TRBD1 as D (6 bases). Germline V gene data show CDR1 as LNHNV and CDR2 as YYDKDF (reference sequence). With 1 base removed from V and 2 bases from J, the gap between germline ends came to 11 bases. CDR3 length: 16 amino acids. CDR3 loop: CATSRAGTTNTGELFF. CDR3 nucleotide sequence: TGTGCCACCAGCAGAGCGGGGACAACTAACACCGGGGAGCTGTTTTTT.

This clonotype has a handful of counts. The rearrangement uses TRBV6-5 and TRBJ2-5; TRBD1 is a possible D gene (5 bases). This CDR3 spans 11 amino acids. V lost 6 bases and J 7 bases, leaving 9 bases between the germline ends. CDR1 and CDR2 (germline): MNHEY, SVGAGI. In DNA form, the CDR3 reads TGTGCCAGCAGGTTCCAGGGGACCCAGTACTTC. Amino acid sequence: CASRFQGTQYF.

This clonotype was counted only a few times. The chain links TRBV20-1 to TRBJ2-3, with 9 bases lining up with TRBD2. V dropped 5 bases and J dropped 6; count of bases not matched to a gene: 9. The germline V gene encodes CDR1 DFQATT and CDR2 SNEGSKA (reference sequence). The CDR3 has 14 residues. The chain's CDR3 is CSAVAGASGDTQYF. The CDR3 DNA follows: TGCAGTGCTGTAGCGGGGGCCTCCGGGGATACGCAGTATTTT.

This clonotype has at least ten counts. J is TRBJ2-1 and V is TRBV12-3 or TRBV12-4; D unresolved. CDR3 length: 14 amino acids. Trimming cost V 1 base and J 8 bases, with 12 bases left between them. CDR3 nucleotides: TGTGCCAGCAGTTTAGGACGCGGTTTGTATGAGCAGTTCTTC. This translates into CASSLGRGLYEQFF.

The chain couples TRBV3-1 to TRBJ1-6; D gene uncertain. Germline values: CDR1 LGHDT, CDR2 YNNKEL (reference sequence). This CDR3 is 13 amino acids long. Trimming took off 1 base at V and 10 bases at J, with 8 bases between the two ends. CDR3 DNA sequence: TGTGCCAGCAGCCAAGTCGCCAAGTCACCCCTCCACTTT. As protein: CASSQVAKSPLHF.

This clonotype appeared a single time. The chain uses TRBV12-3 or TRBV12-4 and TRBJ2-5, with TRBD2 as a possible D gene (6 bases). The CDR3 contains 14 residues. Trimming shortened V by 6 bases and J by 7 bases, and 18 bases separated the two germline ends. The CDR3, as DNA: TGTGCCAGCAGCCTCAGCGGGTCCTTGGGGACCCAGTACTTC. It is translated as CASSLSGSLGTQYF.

This rearrangement joins TRBV29-1 to TRBJ1-4; 8 bases agree with TRBD1. In germline, CDR1 is SQVTM, CDR2 ANQGSEA. This CDR3 spans 13 amino acids. Trimming at V came to 6 bases and at J to 0 bases, leaving 0 bases not matched to a gene. Here the CDR3 reads CSVQGATNEKLFF. CDR3 coding DNA: TGCAGCGTACAGGGGGCAACTAATGAAAAACTGTTTTTT.

The V and J genes are TRBV5-1 and TRBJ2-1; perhaps TRBD1 as D (5 bases). CDR1 and CDR2 (germline): SGHRS, YFSETQ. CDR3 length: 14 residues. The V end was cut by 4 bases, the J end by 6 bases, with 14 bases between. CDR3 DNA sequence: TGCGCCAGCAGCCAGACAGTTGGGATCAATGAGCAGTTCTTC. It encodes CASSQTVGINEQFF.

The rearrangement links TRBV7-8 to TRBJ1-2; D is unclear. Germline lookup yields CDR1 SGHVS and CDR2 FQNEAQ. The CDR3 runs to 14 residues. Trimming took off 1 base at V and 9 bases at J, with 15 bases between the two ends. The chain's CDR3 is CASSLEISGRSYTF. CDR3 in DNA: TGTGCCAGCAGCTTAGAAATCTCAGGCCGGAGCTACACCTTC.

The rearrangement joins TRBV12-3 or TRBV12-4 to TRBJ2-7; a possible D gene is TRBD2 (7 bases). The CDR3 spans 16 residues. V gave up 6 bases and J gave up 1 base, with 19 bases separating them. The chain's CDR3 is CASSPGAGEGSYEQYF. The DNA for the CDR3 is TGTGCCAGCAGCCCGGGGGCAGGGGAGGGATCCTACGAGCAGTACTTC.

The chain joins TRBV4-3 to TRBJ1-1; TRBD1 matches 9 bases. The length of the CDR3 is 16 residues. Trimming took 4 bases from V and 5 from J; bases not matched to a gene: 11. CDR1 is LGHNA, CDR2 YSLEER, per germline. The CDR3 loop reads CASSRRTGTGYTEAFF. Written as DNA, the CDR3 is TGCGCCAGCAGCCGCCGAACCGGGACAGGGTATACTGAAGCTTTCTTT.

This clonotype was seen only a few times. V gene TRBV12-3 or TRBV12-4 combines with J gene TRBJ1-4, with no clear D. The CDR3 extends over 11 amino acids. V shed 5 bases and J shed 8 bases, with 6 bases lying between them. DNA of the CDR3: TGTGCCAGCAGTAACGGGGAAAAACTGTTTTTT. Translating it yields CASSNGEKLFF.

This clonotype was observed a handful of times. This chain uses TRBV9 with TRBJ2-7, with D hard to call. The CDR3 consists of 12 residues. Per germline, CDR1 SGDLS and CDR2 YYNGEE. V lost 5 bases and J lost 1, with 7 bases in between. CDR3 region: CASRASSYEQYV. Written as DNA, the CDR3 is TGTGCCAGCAGGGCGAGTTCCTACGAGCAGTACGTC.

This clonotype appeared many times. The chain recombines TRBV3-1 with TRBJ2-3, with D uncertain. The CDR3 contains 14 residues. From germline, CDR1 is LGHDT and CDR2 YNNKEL (reference sequence). Trimming shortened V by 8 bases and J by 2 bases, and 14 bases separated the two germline ends. CDR3 DNA: TGTGCCAGCGCCTTGACTGGGGTCACAGATACGCAGTATTTT. Protein sequence: CASALTGVTDTQYF.

This clonotype has only a few counts. The CDR3 coding sequence is TGTGCCAGCAGCTTGCAGTCTGGCTACACCTTC. Translating gives CASSLQSGYTF. V is TRBV7-9 and J is TRBJ1-2, with D uncertain. The CDR3 spans 11 residues. V was pared by 3 bases and J by 7 bases, with 6 bases between. Germline CDR1 SEHNR, CDR2 FQNEAQ (reference sequence).

The chain has TRBV5-1 and TRBJ1-3, with TRBD1 matching 7 bases. CDR3 size: 15 residues. CDR1 and CDR2 from the germline V gene are SGHRS and YFSETQ. Trimming removed 5 bases from V and 0 bases from J; junction bases left unmatched: 5. The CDR3 region has the DNA TGCGCCAGCAGATCGGACAGGCGCTCTGGAAACACCATATATTTT. Amino acids: CASRSDRRSGNTIYF.

This clonotype was counted only a few times. A read error may produce the germline difference seen at one junction end. The V and J genes are TRBV4-3 and TRBJ1-1, with D unclear. Germline CDR1 and CDR2: LGHNA and YSLEER. The CDR3 contains 14 residues. The CDR3 loop reads CASSEDMTHTEAFF. The CDR3 nucleotides read TGCGCCAGCAGCGAAGACATGACGCACACTGAAGCTTTCTTT.

The chain couples TRBV2 to TRBJ2-5; D is unclear. The CDR3 extends over 11 amino acids. With 3 bases removed from V and 9 bases from J, the gap between germline ends came to 8 bases. Germline V gives CDR1 SNHLY, CDR2 FYNNEI. CDR3 nucleotide sequence: TGTGCCAGCAGTGACTCGGAACCCCAGTACTTC. It encodes CASSDSEPQYF.

The chain is built from TRBV12-3 or TRBV12-4 and TRBJ1-5; D uncertain. Trimming cost V 2 bases and J 6 bases, with 5 bases left between them. This CDR3 region has 12 residues. CDR3 coding DNA: TGTGCCAGCAGTTTATTAGGTCAGCCCCAGCATTTT. As protein: CASSLLGQPQHF.

This chain uses TRBV4-1 with TRBJ2-7, with 8 bases fitting TRBD1. The V gene end was trimmed by 0 bases and the J gene end by 10 bases; junction bases not matched to a gene: 14. This CDR3 region has 16 residues. Germline CDR1 and CDR2: MGHRA and YSYEKL. CDR3 in DNA: TGCGCCAGCAGCCAAGATATCGGGACAGGTGGTCTCGCCCAGTACTTC. Amino acids: CASSQDIGTGGLAQYF.